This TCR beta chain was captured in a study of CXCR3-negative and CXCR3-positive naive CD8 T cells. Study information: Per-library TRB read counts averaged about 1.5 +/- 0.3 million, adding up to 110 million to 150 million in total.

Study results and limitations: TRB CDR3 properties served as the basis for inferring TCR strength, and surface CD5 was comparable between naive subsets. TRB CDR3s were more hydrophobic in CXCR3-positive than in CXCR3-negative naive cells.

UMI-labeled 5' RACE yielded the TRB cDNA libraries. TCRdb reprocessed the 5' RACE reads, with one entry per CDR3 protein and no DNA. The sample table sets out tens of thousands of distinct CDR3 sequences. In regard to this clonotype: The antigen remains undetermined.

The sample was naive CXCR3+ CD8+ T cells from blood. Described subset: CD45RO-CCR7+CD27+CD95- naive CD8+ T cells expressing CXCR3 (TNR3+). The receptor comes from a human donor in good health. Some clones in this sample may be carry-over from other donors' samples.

The CDR3 protein is CASSFGTDTGELFF. V and J are TRBV5-1 and TRBJ2-2; TCRdb calls TRBD1, which cannot be checked without DNA. The CDR3 is 14 residues long. In germline, CDR1 is SGHRS, CDR2 YFSETQ.